Presented here are 18 T cell receptor beta chains from one specimen sequenced in a study of T-cell memory formation after mild COVID-19. TCRdb reanalysed the 5' RACE reads using MiXCR and keeps one entry per CDR3 protein. The sample lists a few hundred thousand distinct CDR3 sequences, roughly 15% occurring once. The sequenced sample consisted of PBMCs or a T cell subset sorted from them (not recorded which). These receptors came from a young man who had mild COVID-19 (a few samples of this study predate the infection). Cell type and time point are not known.

V usage is TRBV20-1 and J usage is TRBJ2-7, with D perhaps assigned TRBD1 or TRBD2 (5 bases each). CDR1 is DFQATT and CDR2 is SNEGSKA in the germline V gene (reference sequence). This CDR3 has 12 amino acids. Trimming stripped 3 bases from V and 5 bases from J, with 11 bases between. The CDR3 bases are TGCAGTGCTAGTCCCGGGACCCACGAGCAGTACTTC. Amino acid sequence: CSASPGTHEQYF.

This clonotype was recorded many times. The J gene is TRBJ2-7, the V gene TRBV7-2, with D perhaps matching TRBD2 (5 bases). Germline CDR1 and CDR2: SGHTA and FQGNSA. The CDR3 is 13 amino acids. V was trimmed by 2 bases and J by 4 bases, leaving 9 bases between them. In nucleotides, the CDR3 is TGTGCCAGCAGCTTAAGCGGTCGGTACGAGCAGTACGTC. Its protein product is CASSLSGRYEQYV.

This chain links TRBV7-9 with TRBJ2-3; 7 bases map to TRBD1. The CDR3 contains 16 residues. Germline CDR1 reads SEHNR; CDR2 reads FQNEAQ (reference sequence). J was trimmed by 1 base and V by 7 bases; bases with no gene match: 11. CDR3 DNA: TGTGCCAGCACCCCCGCCCTCCAGGGGGGCACAGATACGCAGTATTTT. Translation: CASTPALQGGTDTQYF.

The chain recombines TRBV12-3 or TRBV12-4 with TRBJ1-4; TRBD1 matches at 7 bases. V was pared by 5 bases and J by 3 bases, with 9 bases of the junction left unmatched. This CDR3 contains 16 residues. CDR3 amino acids: CASSQRPGQPNEKLFF. The DNA for the CDR3 is TGTGCCAGCAGTCAACGACCGGGACAGCCTAATGAAAAACTGTTTTTT.

In its sample, this clonotype was seen a few times. This chain uses TRBV6-5 with TRBJ2-4; D may be TRBD2 (5 bases). V was cut by 4 bases and J by 1 base, with 11 bases left in between. The CDR3 has 15 amino acids. Germline V gene data show CDR1 as MNHEY and CDR2 as SVGAGI. Here the CDR3 DNA reads TGTGCCAGCAGTTCCGGGGTTGGGGCCAAAAACATTCAGTACTTC. Translation: CASSSGVGAKNIQYF.

This clonotype was detected only a few times. The chain uses TRBV7-2 and TRBJ2-3, with 12 bases identical to TRBD2. This CDR3 is 17 amino acids long. V shed 0 bases and J 2 bases; nucleotides not matched to a gene: 3. Germline-derived CDR1 and CDR2 are SGHTA and FQGNSA. The CDR3 DNA sequence: TGTGCCAGCAGCTTAGCCACTAGCGGGGGGTTCACAGATACGCAGTATTTT. Encoded protein: CASSLATSGGFTDTQYF.

There are a few counts of this clonotype. V gene TRBV28 combines with J gene TRBJ1-1; TRBD1 matches at 7 bases. The CDR3 runs to 15 residues. Germline trimming cut 4 bases from V and 6 bases from J; bases unmatched to any gene: 11. The germline CDR1 and CDR2 sequences are MDHEN and SYDVKM. The CDR3 region is CASSSLTGENSEAFF. CDR3 DNA: TGTGCCAGCAGTTCGCTCACAGGGGAAAACTCTGAAGCTTTCTTT.

This clonotype has a count of ten or more. This chain uses TRBV6-5 with TRBJ2-5; 8 nucleotides agree with TRBD1. The V and J ends lost 6 bases and 1 base, in that order; junction bases with no gene match: 4. The CDR3 spans 14 residues. CDR1 and CDR2 from the germline V gene are MNHEY and SVGAGI. Here the CDR3 reads CASSLTGAQETQYF. In DNA form, the CDR3 reads TGTGCCAGCAGCCTGACAGGGGCCCAAGAGACCCAGTACTTC.

The chain carries TRBV29-1 and TRBJ2-3, with 15 bases fitting TRBD2. The CDR3 has 15 amino acids. V was clipped by 3 bases and J by 4 bases; unmatched bases: 2. The germline V gene encodes CDR1 SQVTM and CDR2 ANQGSEA. The CDR3 DNA reads as TGCAGCGTTGATGGGACTAGCGGGGGGCCAGATACGCAGTATTTT. Translation gives CSVDGTSGGPDTQYF.

The CDR3, as DNA: TGTGCCAGCAGCCAAGAGGGACAATACGACAATGGCTACACCTTC. Protein sequence: CASSQEGQYDNGYTF. J is TRBJ1-2 and V is TRBV4-2, with D perhaps TRBD1 (6 bases). CDR1 is LGHNA, CDR2 YNFKEQ, per germline. The V gene lost 0 bases and the J gene lost 6 bases, with 14 bases spanning the gap. The CDR3 runs 15 residues.

This clonotype was recorded at least ten times. The chain's CDR3 is CASSSTSGPLITGELFF. In DNA form, the CDR3 reads TGTGCCAGCAGCTCGACTAGCGGTCCCCTTATAACCGGGGAGCTGTTTTTT. The chain combines TRBV7-9 with TRBJ2-2; 9 bases map to TRBD2. The CDR3 consists of 17 residues. V shed 4 bases and J 5 bases; nucleotides not matched to a gene: 11. Germline assignment: CDR1 SEHNR and CDR2 FQNEAQ (reference sequence).

The gene calls are TRBV10-3 and TRBJ2-7; D unclear. This CDR3 is 11 amino acids long. Germline loops: CDR1 ENHRY, CDR2 SYGVKD. Between the trimmed V and J ends, which lost 6 bases and 5 bases, there was a span of 8 bases. Here the CDR3 reads CAIRLADEQYF. Written as DNA, the CDR3 is TGTGCCATCAGATTGGCAGACGAGCAGTACTTC.

There are a few counts of this clonotype. The chain is built from TRBV7-9 and TRBJ2-1, with D unresolved. Germline V CDR1 and CDR2: SEHNR, FQNEAQ (reference sequence). The CDR3 loop spans 15 amino acids. V lost 1 base and J 3 bases, leaving 10 bases between the germline ends. The DNA for the CDR3 is TGTGCCAGCAGCTTAGTACTATTGGTCTACAATGAGCAGTTCTTC. Residues: CASSLVLLVYNEQFF.

This clonotype was seen a few times. The chain is built from TRBV5-1 and TRBJ1-3, with a possible D match to TRBD1 (5 bases). V was cut by 0 bases and J by 4 bases, with 8 bases left in between. This CDR3 spans 14 amino acids. Germline V gene sequence: CDR1 SGHRS, CDR2 YFSETQ. The CDR3 coding sequence is TGCGCCAGCAGCTTGGTGGGGGTCGGAAACACCATATATTTT. Translation: CASSLVGVGNTIYF. The full variable domain, with the rest looked up from reference TRBV5-1 and TRBJ1-3, is KAGVTQTPRYLIKTRGQQVTLSCSPISGHRSVSWYQQTPGQGLQFLFEYFSETQRNKGNFPGRFSGRQFSNSRSEMNVSTLELGDSALYLCASSLVGVGNTIYFGEGSWLTVV.

V and J are TRBV5-6 and TRBJ2-3; D may be TRBD1 (6 bases). The ends were cut back, 3 bases at V and 10 bases at J, with 21 bases in the middle. CDR1 SGHDT and CDR2 YYEEEE come from the germline V gene. The CDR3 has 15 residues. The CDR3 loop is CASSSQGLPGDSQYF. In nucleotides, the CDR3 is TGTGCCAGCAGCTCACAGGGATTACCGGGCGATTCGCAGTATTTT.

There are a few counts of this clonotype. This chain links TRBV3-1 with TRBJ2-6; D might be TRBD2 (5 bases). The V gene lost 3 bases and the J gene lost 2 bases, with 14 bases spanning the gap. Germline V gene lookup returns CDR1 LGHDT and CDR2 YNNKEL (reference sequence). This CDR3 is 17 amino acids long. Written as DNA, the CDR3 is TGTGCCAGCAGCCAGTCCCCGGGGTCAGCTGGGGCCAACGTCCTGACTTTC. It translates to CASSQSPGSAGANVLTF.

This clonotype came up many times. V is TRBV7-7 and J is TRBJ2-5; 13 bases are shared with TRBD2. Germline V CDR1 and CDR2: SSHAT, FNYEAQ (reference sequence). The ends lost 5 bases at V and 4 bases at J; junction bases unmatched: 4. The CDR3 sequence is 15 residues long. DNA for the CDR3: TGTGCCAGCAGCCGGACTAGCGGGGGAGGAGAGACCCAGTACTTC. The encoded protein is CASSRTSGGGETQYF.

The V and J genes are TRBV7-9 and TRBJ2-5; D may correspond to TRBD1 or TRBD2 (6 bases each). The germline gives CDR1 SEHNR, CDR2 FQNEAQ (reference sequence). The ends were cut back, 0 bases at V and 0 bases at J, with 11 bases in the middle. The CDR3 contains 16 residues. The CDR3 DNA is TGTGCCAGCAGCTTAGCAGGGGGGCCCAACCAAGAGACCCAGTACTTC. It translates to CASSLAGGPNQETQYF.